Each of the 18 T cell receptor beta chains below was sequenced from the same sample in a study of shared clonotypes between healthy human individuals. Profiled with immunoSEQ multiplex PCR; TCRdb holds only in-frame clones, not every one. The sample has 1,400,000 or so clones; just under 99% are singletons. The material sequenced was naive CD4+ T cells sorted from blood. Subset indicated: CD45RA+ positively selected. The source is a young man in good health.

The J gene is TRBJ1-1, the V gene TRBV9; the D gene is possibly TRBD1 (5 bases). The CDR3 is 14 amino acids. The V gene's germline CDR1 is SGDLS and CDR2 YYNGEE. Trimming shortened V by 1 base and J by 6 bases, and 13 bases separated the two germline ends. CDR3 amino acids: CASSVLTQASEAFF. In nucleotides, the CDR3 is TGTGCCAGCAGCGTACTAACACAGGCCTCTGAAGCTTTCTTT.

V usage is TRBV6-6 and J usage is TRBJ2-5; perhaps TRBD1 as D (5 bases). CDR3 length: 15 residues. V was shortened by 4 bases and J by 3 bases, with 15 bases between the two germline ends. Germline CDR1 is MNHNY and CDR2 is SVGAGI (reference sequence). The CDR3: CASSFFGATEETQYF. CDR3 sequence (DNA): TGTGCCAGCAGTTTCTTTGGGGCTACGGAAGAGACCCAGTACTTC.

V is TRBV7-2 and J is TRBJ1-3, with D possibly TRBD1 on 5 matching bases. This CDR3 region has 14 residues. CDR1 is SGHTA and CDR2 is FQGNSA in the germline V gene. The V end was cut by 5 bases, the J end by 0 bases, with 8 bases between. The DNA of the CDR3 is TGTGCCAGCAGCGCGGACACCTCTGGAAACACCATATATTTT. It encodes CASSADTSGNTIYF.

The gene calls are TRBV4-3 and TRBJ2-5; 10 positions match TRBD1. The CDR3 spans 17 residues. In germline, CDR1 is LGHNA, CDR2 YSLEER. V gave up 3 bases and J gave up 5 bases; unmatched junction bases: 12. For the CDR3, the DNA is TGCGCCAGCAGCCACCGAACCGGGACAGGGGTTGGGGAGACCCAGTACTTC. Translated, it gives CASSHRTGTGVGETQYF.

The chain is built from TRBV29-1 and TRBJ1-4; 8 nucleotides match TRBD1. This CDR3 has 13 amino acids. The V gene end was trimmed by 6 bases and the J gene end by 4 bases; junction bases not matched to a gene: 4. Germline loops: CDR1 SQVTM, CDR2 ANQGSEA. This chain's CDR3 is CSVSGGYNEKLFF. The CDR3 DNA follows: TGCAGCGTCTCAGGGGGCTATAATGAAAAACTGTTTTTT.

V is TRBV18 and J is TRBJ2-5, with TRBD2 matching over 11 bases. In germline, CDR1 is KGHSH, CDR2 LQKENI. This CDR3 spans 18 amino acids. Trimming cost V 0 bases and J 5 bases; bases outside gene matches: 11. CDR3 nucleotide sequence: TGTGCCAGCTCACCACCCTTGAGACTAGCGGGAAAAATTGAGACCCAGTACTTC. Its translation is CASSPPLRLAGKIETQYF.

V gene TRBV19 combines with J gene TRBJ1-2; the D gene is possibly TRBD1 (5 bases). Germline CDR1 LNHDA, CDR2 SQIVND (reference sequence). V shed 3 bases and J shed 8 bases, with 16 bases lying between them. This CDR3 is built from 14 residues. For the CDR3, the DNA is TGTGCCAGTAGTATCACACACAGGCCCCAAGGCTACACCTTC. It is translated as CASSITHRPQGYTF.

The chain links TRBV5-4 to TRBJ1-5; D not certain. Trimming removed 0 bases from V and 6 bases from J, with 7 bases in between. CDR1 and CDR2 from the germline V gene are SGHNT and YYREEE (reference sequence). This CDR3 contains 13 residues. As DNA, the CDR3 is TGTGCCAGCAGCTTGGATACGGGTCAGCCCCAGCATTTT. Translation gives CASSLDTGQPQHF. The complete variable domain, with remaining parts taken from reference TRBV5-4 and TRBJ1-5, reads ETGVTQSPTHLIKTRGQQVTLRCSSQSGHNTVSWYQQALGQGPQFIFQYYREEENGRGNFPPRFSGLQFPNYSSELNVNALELDDSALYLCASSLDTGQPQHFGDGTRLSIL.

The chain is built from TRBV13 and TRBJ2-7, with D hard to call. V was cut by 4 bases and J by 3 bases, with 10 bases left in between. The germline V gene encodes CDR1 PRHDT and CDR2 FYEKMQ (reference sequence). The CDR3 spans 13 residues. The CDR3 here is CASSSPDGYEQYF. CDR3 nucleotide sequence: TGTGCCAGCAGCTCCCCCGATGGCTACGAGCAGTACTTC.

The V and J genes are TRBV28 and TRBJ2-7; D gene uncertain. The CDR3 runs to 12 residues. The V gene's germline CDR1 is MDHEN and CDR2 SYDVKM. Between the trimmed V and J ends, which lost 11 bases and 2 bases, there was a span of 13 bases. The CDR3 sequence: CAATDLTYEQYF. The CDR3 DNA is TGTGCCGCGACGGACCTAACCTACGAGCAGTACTTC.

The chain has TRBV5-1 and TRBJ1-3; D ambiguous. The germline CDR1 and CDR2 sequences are SGHRS and YFSETQ. The CDR3 spans 17 residues. The ends were cut back, 2 bases at V and 0 bases at J, with 15 bases in the middle. CDR3: CASSLLPPVGSGNTIYF. CDR3 sequence (DNA): TGCGCCAGCAGCTTACTACCCCCAGTGGGCTCTGGAAACACCATATATTTT.

This chain's CDR3 is CTSSPKRQGITGQPQHF. In DNA form, the CDR3 reads TGCACCAGCAGCCCCAAAAGACAGGGGATTACAGGGCAGCCCCAGCATTTT. The chain couples TRBV1 to TRBJ1-5; the DNA was not compared with TRBD1, the D call given in the table. TRBV1 is flagged as a pseudogene. This CDR3 region has 17 residues.

This sequence joins TRBV19 and TRBJ1-5; no clear D gene. The CDR3 has 14 amino acids. V dropped 3 bases and J dropped 1 base, with 7 bases sitting between them. Germline CDR1 LNHDA, CDR2 SQIVND (reference sequence). CDR3 loop: CASSIQESNQPQHF. In nucleotides, the CDR3 is TGTGCCAGTAGTATCCAGGAAAGCAATCAGCCCCAGCATTTT. The variable domain in full, with the rest retrieved from reference TRBV19 and TRBJ1-5, is DGGITQSPKYLFRKEGQNVTLSCEQNLNHDAMYWYRQDPGQGLRLIYYSQIVNDFQKGDIAEGYSVSREKKESFPLTVTSAQKNPTAFYLCASSIQESNQPQHFGDGTRLSIL.

The V call is TRBV27, the J call TRBJ2-7; a weak D match, TRBD1 (6 bases). This CDR3 spans 14 amino acids. Germline V lookup: CDR1 MNHEY, CDR2 SMNVEV (reference sequence). Trimming removed 10 bases from V and 2 bases from J, with 18 bases in between. For the CDR3, the DNA is TGTGCCACCCGTAAACAGGGTTTGGCCTACGAGCAGTACTTC. Protein product: CATRKQGLAYEQYF.

The chain employs TRBV18 and TRBJ1-1, with D unresolved. Trimming took 3 bases from V and 6 from J, leaving 8 bases between them. Germline V gene lookup returns CDR1 KGHSH and CDR2 LQKENI. This CDR3 is built from 12 residues. The CDR3 DNA is TGTGCCAGCTCACCCCGGGCGGCTGAAGCTTTCTTT. Translation gives CASSPRAAEAFF.

The CDR3 sequence is CASSPGSQGPYEQYF. CDR3 DNA sequence: TGTGCCAGCAGCCCGGGATCCCAGGGGCCCTACGAGCAGTACTTC. The V gene is TRBV5-4, the J gene TRBJ2-7; D possibly corresponds to TRBD1 (6 bases). V was clipped by 4 bases and J by 2 bases, with 16 bases between them. Germline lookup yields CDR1 SGHNT and CDR2 YYREEE (reference sequence). The CDR3 consists of 15 residues.

Of note for this clone: This same CDR3 is encoded by further DNA sequences in the sample. The chain employs TRBV5-4 and TRBJ1-5; D might be TRBD1 (6 bases). Trimming took off 3 bases at V and 4 bases at J, with 8 bases between the two ends. The CDR3 is made up of 13 amino acids. CDR1 and CDR2 (germline): SGHNT, YYREEE (reference sequence). CDR3 amino acids: CASSSDRNQPQHF. The DNA for the CDR3 is TGTGCCAGCAGCTCGGACAGAAATCAGCCCCAGCATTTT.

J is TRBJ1-1 and V is TRBV2; 8 positions match TRBD1. The CDR3 sequence is 12 residues long. Looked up from germline, CDR1 is SNHLY and CDR2 is FYNNEI. V lost 5 bases to trimming and J lost 10 bases; unmatched junction nucleotides: 6. The CDR3 DNA follows: TGTGCCAGCAGTTTAACCGGACAGGGAGCTTTCTTT. Its translation: CASSLTGQGAFF.